A selection of T cell receptor beta chains follows, all from one sample in a study of blood T cell repertoires in COVID-19. Sequencing used immunoSEQ multiplex PCR; TCRdb keeps in-frame clones, though not all of them. The table records some 200,000 clones, roughly 85% of them present only once. Sequenced: peripheral blood. The receptors here all came from a woman in her 70s with acute or convalescent COVID-19. Both conserved end residues are part of each CDR3. The D gene is left open where the match is weak. A clone size is listed for some rows: how often the clone was seen (once, few, many), or a class if it is expanded.

D: .
size: .
V: TRBV18
J: TRBJ1-3
DNA: TGTGCCAGCTCACCTGGCACAGGGAGTCGAAACACCATATATTTT
CDR3: CASSPGTGSRNTIYF

D: TRBD1
size: once
V: TRBV28
J: TRBJ1-5
DNA: TGTGCCAGCTGGGACAGCCCCAATCAGCCCCAGCATTTT
CDR3: CASWDSPNQPQHF

D: .
size: .
V: TRBV12-3/TRBV12-4
J: TRBJ1-2
DNA: TGTGCCAGCAGTTTTACAGTCTATGGCTACACCTTC
CDR3: CASSFTVYGYTF

D: TRBD2
size: .
V: TRBV28
J: TRBJ2-7
DNA: TGTGCCAGCAGTTTACGCGGGACTAGCGGCTACGAGCAGTACTTC
CDR3: CASSLRGTSGYEQYF

D: .
size: .
V: TRBV5-1
J: TRBJ2-7
DNA: TGCGCCAGCAGCTTGCAGGGGCAATCCTACGAGCAGTACTTC
CDR3: CASSLQGQSYEQYF

D: TRBD1
size: .
V: TRBV29-1
J: TRBJ1-1
DNA: TGCAGCACCGGTGGGGTCTTGCAGGGGGCGAGAAATACTGAAGCTTTCTTT
CDR3: CSTGGVLQGARNTEAFF

D: TRBD2
size: .
V: TRBV14
J: TRBJ2-7
DNA: TGTGCCAGCAGCCAAGGAGAGATACGGACTAGCGGGAGGCCGACCTACGAGCAGTACTTC
CDR3: CASSQGEIRTSGRPTYEQYF

D: TRBD1
size: .
V: TRBV4-2
J: TRBJ2-2
DNA: TGTGCCAGCAGCGGGGACAGGGGGGTCGGGGAGCTGTTTTTT
CDR3: CASSGDRGVGELFF

D: .
size: .
V: TRBV28
J: TRBJ1-5
DNA: TGTGCCAGCAGTACACAGGGTCAGCCCCAGCATTTT
CDR3: CASSTQGQPQHF

D: .
size: .
V: TRBV7-9
J: TRBJ1-1
DNA: TGTGCCAGCAGCTTAGACGTTCGGTCGGTAGCTTTCTTT
CDR3: CASSLDVRSVAFF

D: .
size: .
V: TRBV6-1
J: TRBJ2-3
DNA: TGTGCCAGCAGTGATAGGGGCCGCGGGGGCACAGATACGCAGTATTTT
CDR3: CASSDRGRGGTDTQYF

D: TRBD1
size: .
V: TRBV5-6
J: TRBJ1-5
DNA: TGTGCCAGCGGACAGGGTTTTGGCAATCAGCCCCAGCATTTT
CDR3: CASGQGFGNQPQHF

D: TRBD1
size: .
V: TRBV7-9
J: TRBJ1-6
DNA: TGTGCCAGCAGCTCGGACAGGGTAAATTCACCCCTCCACTTT
CDR3: CASSSDRVNSPLHF

D: TRBD2
size: .
V: TRBV3-1/TRBV3-2
J: TRBJ2-1
DNA: TGTGCCAGCAGTCTAGCGGGAGCGTCCTACAATGAGCAGTTCTTC
CDR3: CASSLAGASYNEQFF

D: TRBD1
size: .
V: TRBV7-3
J: TRBJ2-2
DNA: TGTGCCAGCAGCCTGAACCCGGGACAGGGAATCGCCGGGGAGCTGTTTTTT
CDR3: CASSLNPGQGIAGELFF

D: TRBD1
size: .
V: TRBV27
J: TRBJ2-7
DNA: TGTGCCAGCAGTTCCACTTTCGCTCCGACAGGGAGACCCTACGAGCAGTACTTC
CDR3: CASSSTFAPTGRPYEQYF

D: TRBD1
size: .
V: TRBV3-1/TRBV3-2
J: TRBJ1-5
DNA: TGTGCCAGCAGTCGTACAGGGGGTAATAATCAGCCCCAGCATTTT
CDR3: CASSRTGGNNQPQHF

D: .
size: .
V: TRBV2
J: TRBJ1-5
DNA: TGTGCCAGCAGTGTGTTGGGGAGAAGCAATCAGCCCCAGCATTTT
CDR3: CASSVLGRSNQPQHF

D: .
size: once
V: TRBV10-1
J: TRBJ1-5
DNA: TGCGCCAGCAGTGAGTCAAAGGACACGGACCGCAATCAGCCCCAGCATTTT
CDR3: CASSESKDTDRNQPQHF

D: TRBD1
size: .
V: TRBV19
J: TRBJ2-2
DNA: TGTGCCAGTAGTAATACAGGGGGTAAAATCGGGGAGCTGTTTTTT
CDR3: CASSNTGGKIGELFF

D: TRBD1
size: .
V: TRBV6-1
J: TRBJ2-3
DNA: TGTGCCAGCAGTGCCCGGGACAGGGTTGTCGGAGATACGCAGTATTTT
CDR3: CASSARDRVVGDTQYF

D: .
size: .
V: TRBV3-1/TRBV3-2
J: TRBJ2-3
DNA: TGTGCCAGCAGCCTTCGGACTACCAGGAGCACAGATACGCAGTATTTT
CDR3: CASSLRTTRSTDTQYF

D: .
size: .
V: TRBV3-1/TRBV3-2
J: TRBJ1-1
DNA: TGTGCCAGCAGCCAAAGCGGCGGAAGGTGGGGAAACACTGAAGCTTTCTTT
CDR3: CASSQSGGRWGNTEAFF

D: .
size: .
V: TRBV5-1
J: TRBJ1-1
DNA: TGCGCCAGCAGCTCGGGCCGAGGACGGGGGAACACTGAAGCTTTCTTT
CDR3: CASSSGRGRGNTEAFF

D: .
size: .
V: TRBV13
J: TRBJ2-2
DNA: TGTGCCAGCAGCTTAGGCCAGCGGAACACCGGGGAGCTGTTTTTT
CDR3: CASSLGQRNTGELFF

D: TRBD2
size: once
V: TRBV6-6
J: TRBJ2-1
DNA: TGTGCCAGCAGTAGGACTAGCTATTACAATGAGCAGTTCTTC
CDR3: CASSRTSYYNEQFF

D: TRBD1
size: few
V: TRBV6-5
J: TRBJ2-1
DNA: TGTGCCAGCAGCCGGGACAGGGGGCGGAATGAGCAGTTCTTC
CDR3: CASSRDRGRNEQFF

D: .
size: .
V: TRBV19
J: TRBJ1-5
DNA: TGTGCCAGTCGTTACGGGAGGGACAAAAATCAGCCCCAGCATTTT
CDR3: CASRYGRDKNQPQHF

D: TRBD1
size: .
V: TRBV2
J: TRBJ2-1
DNA: TGTGCCAGCAGCCGGGACAGAAACAATGAGCAGTTCTTC
CDR3: CASSRDRNNEQFF

D: .
size: once
V: TRBV4-1
J: TRBJ2-5
DNA: TGCGCCAGCAGCCGTCGGGAATCCCCGGTCCCGGGCCAAGAGACCCAGTACTTC
CDR3: CASSRRESPVPGQETQYF

D: .
size: .
V: TRBV12-3/TRBV12-4
J: TRBJ1-1
DNA: TGTGCCAGCAGCACGGACATGAACACTGAAGCTTTCTTT
CDR3: CASSTDMNTEAFF

D: .
size: .
V: TRBV4-1
J: TRBJ2-2
DNA: TGCGCCAGCAGCCAAGCCCCGGGCACCGGGGAGCTGTTTTTT
CDR3: CASSQAPGTGELFF

D: .
size: .
V: TRBV23-1
J: TRBJ2-5
DNA: TGCGCCAGCAGTCATCTGAGCGGGGACAACCAAGAGACCCAGTACTTC
CDR3: CASSHLSGDNQETQYF

D: .
size: .
V: TRBV7-2
J: TRBJ2-5
DNA: TGTGCCAGCAGCTTAGAGCGCACGGGTCAAGAGACCCAGTACTTC
CDR3: CASSLERTGQETQYF

D: TRBD2
size: .
V: TRBV7-8
J: TRBJ2-1
DNA: TGTGCCAGCAGCTTAAGGGGGACGCGGGAGGCCTACAATGAGCAGTTCTTC
CDR3: CASSLRGTREAYNEQFF

D: TRBD1
size: .
V: TRBV4-1
J: TRBJ1-6
DNA: TGCGCCAGCACCAACGGGGACAGAGTTAATTCACCCCTCCACTTT
CDR3: CASTNGDRVNSPLHF

D: .
size: .
V: TRBV6-5
J: TRBJ2-7
DNA: TGTGCCAGCATGGTCGCGTTTAACTTCCAGTACTTC
CDR3: CASMVAFNFQYF

D: .
size: .
V: TRBV19
J: TRBJ1-1
DNA: TGTGCCACAGAAGCGTACACTGAAGCTTTCTTT
CDR3: CATEAYTEAFF

D: TRBD2
size: .
V: TRBV7-7
J: TRBJ2-2
DNA: TGTGCCAGCAGCTGGGGACTAGCGGGTAACACCGGGGAGCTGTTTTTT
CDR3: CASSWGLAGNTGELFF

D: TRBD1
size: once
V: TRBV3-1/TRBV3-2
J: TRBJ1-1
DNA: TGTGCCAGCAGCCATTCCTCAAGGGGACAGTTCCATGCTTTCTTT
CDR3: CASSHSSRGQFHAFF

D: TRBD2
size: .
V: TRBV5-4
J: TRBJ2-7
DNA: TGTGCCAGCAGCTTGGATCTAGCGGGGAGCTCCTACGAGCAGTACTTC
CDR3: CASSLDLAGSSYEQYF

D: .
size: .
V: TRBV27
J: TRBJ2-2
DNA: TGTGCCAGCAGTTCGGTGGACAGCAACACCGGGGAGCTGTTTTTT
CDR3: CASSSVDSNTGELFF

D: .
size: .
V: TRBV7-3
J: TRBJ2-2
DNA: TGTGCCAGCAGCCTAAACAGCCCCACCGGGGAGCTGTTTTTT
CDR3: CASSLNSPTGELFF

D: TRBD1
size: .
V: TRBV30
J: TRBJ2-1
DNA: TGTGCCTGGAGTGTGGGACAGGGGGTCGATGAGCAGTTCTTC
CDR3: CAWSVGQGVDEQFF

D: .
size: .
V: TRBV14
J: TRBJ1-6
DNA: TGTGCCAGCAGCCAATTTGGCCAGGATAATTCACCCCTCCACTTT
CDR3: CASSQFGQDNSPLHF

D: TRBD2
size: .
V: TRBV19
J: TRBJ2-7
DNA: TGTGCCAGTAGTATTTCAGGGACTAGAGGCTACGAGCAGTACTTC
CDR3: CASSISGTRGYEQYF

D: TRBD2
size: .
V: TRBV7-2
J: TRBJ2-7
DNA: TGTGCCAGCAGCTCCACTAGCGGGAGCTCCTACGAGCAGTACTTC
CDR3: CASSSTSGSSYEQYF

D: TRBD2
size: .
V: TRBV15
J: TRBJ2-1
DNA: TGTGCCACCAGCAGGGCGACGGCGGGACTAGCATTGAATGAGCAGTTCTTC
CDR3: CATSRATAGLALNEQFF

D: TRBD2
size: few
V: TRBV29-1
J: TRBJ2-1
DNA: TGCAGCGTTGCTCTCGGACTAGCGGAGAACAATGAGCAGTTCTTC
CDR3: CSVALGLAENNEQFF

D: TRBD1
size: few
V: TRBV11-1
J: TRBJ1-1
DNA: TGTGCCAGCAGCCCAGACAGGGATGAAGCTTTCTTT
CDR3: CASSPDRDEAFF

D: .
size: .
V: TRBV3-1/TRBV3-2
J: TRBJ1-2
DNA: TGTGCCAGCAGCCAAGAAAAGGGGCGAAGTGGCTACACCTTC
CDR3: CASSQEKGRSGYTF

D: .
size: .
V: TRBV19
J: TRBJ2-2
DNA: TGTGCCACTACGGCGGGGCGGCTGAACACCGGGGAGCTGTTTTTT
CDR3: CATTAGRLNTGELFF